This record concerns one T cell receptor beta chain sequence. Its specific antigen is unknown. Nothing much larger sits one base from this clone, and base qualities are not available. Peripheral blood CD8+ and CD4+ T cells from healthy donors, Susac syndrome patients and multiple sclerosis patients were profiled using high-throughput TCR beta sequencing. The healthy donors served as controls matched for age and sex. Bulk CD8+ and CD4+ T cells were purified by magnetic negative isolation, while CD8+ TEMRA cells were enriched using FACS. Blood was collected in EDTA tubes and processed within 24 hours, with PBMCs isolated through density gradient centrifugation. PBMCs intended for TCR sequencing were frozen in liquid nitrogen and were later thawed in a 37 degrees C water bath. Purity of sorted or isolated CD4+, CD8+ and CD8+ TEMRA cells was at least 90%. RNA was extracted using the RNeasy kit, and roughly 0.5 to 1 microgram was reverse transcribed with random hexamers. The immunoSEQ multiplex PCR assay, covering 54 Vbeta and 13 Jbeta segments, was used to amplify TCR beta CDR3 regions. Bias from PCR amplification was corrected by using a synthetic template baseline for primer optimization and for computational correction. Under the source paper's analysis protocol: Reads were annotated to V, D and J genes according to IMGT and were analyzed with immunoSEQ Analyzer, with only productive sequences retained. Clonality was calculated as one minus the Shannon entropy normalized by log2 of the number of productive unique sequences. For each patient and control, public and private clones were evaluated within the 100 most prevalent clones. A clone was defined as Susac-specific if it was absent from the healthy and MS cohorts, from around 960 published viral clones and from other ImmuneACCESS disease sequences. In TCRdb, the public reads were trimmed at Q25 with fastp and aligned with MiXCR, with productive beta chains retained. Every CDR3 protein is listed once, alongside the most common genes and DNA of its rows. The V and J calls reflect TCRdb's pipeline rather than the authors' work. The sample table shows approximately 75,000 distinct CDR3 sequences, and roughly 94% are seen once. 0.2% to 0.3% of the sample goes to the ten largest clones.

The source of the sample is a study of CD8 T cells in Susac syndrome (dated by TCRdb to between 2018 and 2021). Concerning the study at large: The study used repertoire sequencing to test whether antigen drove CD8+ T cell activation and differentiation in Susac syndrome. Clonality of the CD8+ T cell repertoire was compared between about a dozen healthy donors, about 14 Susac syndrome patients and about 15 multiple sclerosis patients.

From cysteine to phenylalanine, the CDR3 is 15 amino acids long. Here the CDR3 DNA is all that survives: 45 bases in frame from base 1. At the junction V is shortened by 3 bases and J by 5 bases, with 14 bases in between. The CDR1 and CDR2 encoded by the germline V gene (reference sequence) are MNHEY and SMNVEV. The paper as a whole reports these results and caveats: The TCR sequencing and HLA analysis was acknowledged to have included a relatively small number of individuals.

Sequencing was performed on CD8+ T cells from PBMCs. Recombination connected TRBV27 to TRBJ2-1, with the D gene possibly TRBD1 or TRBD2, each one fitting 6 bases. The clonotype comes from a human donor in good health. The CDR3 sequence is CASSLSRGADNEQFF. The nucleotide sequence is TGTGCCAGCAGTTTGTCAAGGGGGGCCGACAATGAGCAGTTCTTC.